The 10 T cell receptor beta chains listed next were all sequenced from one sample in a study of T cells in Graves' hyperthyroidism and ophthalmopathy. Template material for amplifying TCR beta CDR3 regions consisted of RNA transcripts. TCR CDR3 underwent first-round RT-PCR with the HTBI primer set. MiXCR was run by TCRdb on the multiplex PCR reads, yielding one entry per CDR3 protein. Of 500,000 to 550,000 distinct CDR3 sequences in the sample, under 25% were seen once. The sample consisted of blood. Receptors were obtained from a man aged 18 to 29 with Graves' hyperthyroidism.

This clonotype was observed many times. This chain uses TRBV28 with TRBJ1-5; 8 nucleotides agree with TRBD1. The CDR3 sequence is 16 residues long. Trimming removed 6 bases from V and 6 bases from J; junction bases left unmatched: 13. In germline, CDR1 is MDHEN, CDR2 SYDVKM. The CDR3 protein is CASSFRQGTRGQPQHF. Here the CDR3 DNA reads TGTGCCAGCAGCTTTCGACAGGGGACGCGGGGTCAGCCCCAGCATTTT.

This clonotype appeared many times. CDR3 protein: CSALEEGTRTEAFF. The CDR3 region has the DNA TGCAGTGCTCTCGAGGAGGGAACGAGGACTGAAGCTTTCTTT. The chain has TRBV20-1 and TRBJ1-1; D ambiguous. The CDR3 length is 14 residues. Between the trimmed V and J ends, which lost 5 bases and 5 bases, there was a span of 18 bases. CDR1 and CDR2 from the germline V gene are DFQATT and SNEGSKA (reference sequence).

V is TRBV19 and J is TRBJ1-2; 10 nucleotides agree with TRBD1. Trimming removed 4 bases from V and 8 bases from J; junction bases left unmatched: 13. The CDR3 consists of 16 residues. Germline V gene lookup returns CDR1 LNHDA and CDR2 SQIVND (reference sequence). In nucleotides, the CDR3 is TGTGCCAGTAGTAGGGAGACAGGGGGCCCTCCGCGGGGCTACACCTTC. It encodes CASSRETGGPPRGYTF.

The rearrangement links TRBV12-3 or TRBV12-4 to TRBJ1-1, with TRBD1 as a possible D gene (5 bases). V lost 7 bases and J lost 8, with 17 bases in between. The CDR3 sequence is 13 residues long. The CDR3 coding sequence is TGTGCCAGCATCTCACTCGCTAGGACAGAAGCTTTCTTT. This translates into CASISLARTEAFF.

This clonotype was found many times. The rearrangement joins TRBV6-5 to TRBJ2-5; 8 bases agree with TRBD1. Germline CDR1 is MNHEY and CDR2 is SVGAGI. V trimming: 2 bases; J trimming: 5 bases; junction bases outside the gene matches: 7. The CDR3 is 15 residues long. The CDR3 region has the DNA TGTGCCAGCAGTTACGTCGGCAGGGGGCATGAGACCCAGTACTTC. It codes for CASSYVGRGHETQYF.

This clonotype was picked up many times. The chain employs TRBV20-1 and TRBJ2-5; D gene uncertain. The CDR3 is 11 amino acids. In germline, CDR1 is DFQATT, CDR2 SNEGSKA (reference sequence). Trimming took off 2 bases at V and 4 bases at J, with 5 bases between the two ends. CDR3 sequence: CSARFGETQYF. CDR3 sequence (DNA): TGCAGTGCTAGATTTGGAGAGACCCAGTACTTC.

This clonotype showed up many times. For the CDR3, the DNA is TGTGCCAGCAGTTTATACCCACAGGGAAGCCATGGCTACACCTTC. Protein: CASSLYPQGSHGYTF. The chain couples TRBV28 to TRBJ1-2; D may be TRBD1 (6 bases). V lost 1 base to trimming and J lost 6 bases, with 15 bases between them. Looked up from germline, CDR1 is MDHEN and CDR2 is SYDVKM. The CDR3 runs to 15 residues.

This clonotype was recorded a few times. V and J are TRBV6-2 or TRBV6-3 and TRBJ1-2, with TRBD1 matching over 12 bases. The CDR3 loop spans 18 amino acids. CDR1 is MNHEY, CDR2 SVGEGT, per germline. V lost 2 bases, J lost 4 bases, and 11 bases stayed unmatched. CDR3 sequence: CASSYAGTGGTGTYGYTF. The CDR3 DNA reads as TGTGCCAGCAGTTACGCCGGGACAGGGGGCACTGGGACCTATGGCTACACCTTC.

This clonotype was picked up many times. The chain combines TRBV11-1 with TRBJ2-7, with a tentative D call TRBD1 (5 bases). V was pared by 3 bases and J by 4 bases, with 13 bases between. The CDR3 has 14 residues. In germline, CDR1 is SGHAT, CDR2 FQDESV (reference sequence). The CDR3 loop is CASSFSLDTYEQYF. CDR3 DNA sequence: TGTGCCAGCAGCTTTTCCCTGGACACGTACGAGCAGTACTTC.

This clonotype was detected many times. This sequence joins TRBV7-9 and TRBJ1-6, with TRBD1 identical over 8 bases. CDR3 length equals 15 residues. From germline, CDR1 is SEHNR and CDR2 FQNEAQ (reference sequence). V shed 5 bases, J shed 7 bases, and the junction held 7 bases outside the gene matches. The chain's CDR3 is CASSADRVRNSPLHF. In DNA form, the CDR3 reads TGTGCCAGCAGCGCGGACAGGGTTAGGAATTCACCCCTCCACTTT.